A selection of T cell receptor beta chains follows, all from one sample in a study of control samples from healthy donors and cancer patients. Clones were sequenced by immunoSEQ multiplex PCR, and TCRdb holds only the in-frame ones, with some missing. The table includes tens of thousands of clones, around 86% detected once. The specimen was PBMCs. The origin of the receptors is a woman aged 45-65 years with lung cancer. Each CDR3 is given with its conserved first and last residue. D genes are given only for firm matches.

>TRBJ1-2|TRBV6-2/TRBV6-3|-
CASSYSRKGSNYGYTF
>TRBJ1-6|TRBV30|TRBD1
CAWRTGRLDNSPLHF
>TRBJ2-2|TRBV9|-
CASSGDRNTGELFF
>TRBJ2-3|TRBV11-2|TRBD2
CASRSGRSTDTQYF
>TRBJ2-3|TRBV7-9|-
CASSLERTDTQYF
>TRBJ1-5|TRBV5-8|-
CASSRGQVGGQPQHF
>TRBJ2-1|TRBV6-5|-
CASSYSTQYNEQFF
>TRBJ1-6|TRBV25-1|-
CASSRDSYNSPLHF
>TRBJ1-2|TRBV7-3|TRBD1
CASSLNPGGDGYTF
>TRBJ1-4|TRBV25-1|-
CASSGGSNEKLFF
>TRBJ1-5|TRBV6-6|-
CASSYLDRNQPQHF
>TRBJ2-3|TRBV6-6|TRBD1
CASSQLGSRAGQGSTDTQYF
>TRBJ1-1|TRBV2|TRBD1
CASSTGGTEAFF
>TRBJ2-3|TRBV7-2|-
CASSSWGPQSTDTQYF
>TRBJ1-1|TRBV5-1|-
CASSLGGSINLNTEAFF
>TRBJ1-2|TRBV11-3|-
CASSLRRTENYGYTF
>TRBJ1-1|TRBV28|-
CASKRTQGYTEAFF
>TRBJ1-5|TRBV7-9|-
CASSSLGPQHF
>TRBJ2-7|TRBV7-9|-
CASSFSDPWREQYF
>TRBJ1-1|TRBV5-1|-
CASIGGNTEAFF
>TRBJ1-1|TRBV27|-
CASTTWGANTEAFF
>TRBJ2-5|TRBV11-3|TRBD2
CASSPPGTSGLSQYF
>TRBJ1-5|TRBV30|-
CAYSDGQHSNQPQHF
>TRBJ2-5|TRBV11-2|TRBD1
CASSSRGLETQYF
>TRBJ2-4|TRBV15|-
CATSRTSDNLAKNIQYF
>TRBJ1-2|TRBV14|-
CASRGPGGYTF
>TRBJ1-2|TRBV24-1|TRBD1
CATSDQTGVRGYTF
>TRBJ1-2|TRBV14|-
CASSQENNYGYTF
>TRBJ1-2|TRBV7-2|-
CASSLGQQGPYGYTF
>TRBJ2-2|TRBV15|TRBD1
CATSRGQGAGGELFF
>TRBJ2-7|TRBV6-4|-
CASSENYSDSPKIYEQYF
>TRBJ1-1|TRBV28|-
CASSLQEVDTEAFF
>TRBJ1-1|TRBV7-3|TRBD1
CASSLQGGLEAFF
>TRBJ2-7|TRBV3-1/TRBV3-2|-
CASSQDIGQGGPSYEQYF
>TRBJ1-1|TRBV4-1|-
CASSQEGGGNTEAFF
>TRBJ1-4|TRBV7-6|-
CASSLDGGVTNEKLFF
>TRBJ1-1|TRBV9|-
CASSVRDGTNTEAFF
>TRBJ2-1|TRBV5-1|-
CASSLVFRDNEQFF
>TRBJ1-1|TRBV7-8|TRBD1
CASSSMTGTEAFF
>TRBJ1-2|TRBV4-2|-
CASSQGGETLRGGYTF
>TRBJ2-3|TRBV18|TRBD1
CASSLGTATDTQYF
>TRBJ2-5|TRBV4-3|-
CASSQVLQDRWETQYF
>TRBJ2-7|TRBV14|-
CASSPGIFGAYEQYF
>TRBJ1-5|TRBV15|-
CATSSGDWDQPQHF
>TRBJ1-2|TRBV5-1|-
CASSSGGNLNYGYTF
>TRBJ2-1|TRBV6-2/TRBV6-3|-
CASSRLSSYNEQFF